This T cell receptor beta chain was retrieved from a study of immune heterogeneity within non-small cell lung tumors. Multiplex PCR amplified the TCR beta CDR3 region. Its first round ran for about 10 cycles with 32 V and 13 J primers. TCRdb re-derived calls from the multiplex PCR reads in MiXCR, one entry per CDR3 protein. The sample holds about 15,000 distinct CDR3 sequences; approximately 30% are singletons and the top ten take roughly 15%. Study conclusions and caveats: Each patient's tumor sites shared recurring identical dominant CDR3 beta clonotypes, and individual sites also carried their own high-frequency clones.

Genomic DNA extracted from bulk tumor tissue served as template. A total of around 660 ng was used per sample. Every primary tumor yielded several biopsies, spaced far apart, that were taken during surgery. Curative surgery was performed on patients who had untreated, newly diagnosed non-small cell lung cancer. This clonotype showed up many times. Its antigen is currently unknown. V gave up 0 bases and J gave up 0 bases, with 6 bases separating them. Germline lookup yields CDR1 SGHAT and CDR2 FQNNGV. The CDR3 spans 15 residues. The receptor's source is a woman aged 50 to 60 with non-small cell lung cancer. What was sequenced was lung tumor tissue. V and J are TRBV11-2 and TRBJ1-5; D gene ambiguous. The CDR3 DNA sequence: TGTGCCAGCAGCTTAGATGGGGTTAGCAATCAGCCCCAGCATTTT. It encodes CASSLDGVSNQPQHF.